These 22 T cell receptor beta chains came from one sample sequenced in a study of blood T cell repertoires in COVID-19. Generated by immunoSEQ multiplex PCR, the TCRdb table keeps only in-frame clones and is missing some. The sample consists of 150,000 to 200,000 clones, roughly 84% of them appearing once. The sequenced material came from PBMCs or T cells enriched from blood (not recorded which). The origin of the receptors is a woman aged 60 to 75 who had recovered from COVID-19.

The chain couples TRBV5-6 to TRBJ2-1; TRBD1 aligns across 7 bases. This CDR3 has 15 residues. CDR1 and CDR2 (germline): SGHDT, YYEEEE. The J segment lost 6 bases and the V segment lost 4 bases, leaving 10 bases of the junction unmatched. This CDR3 is CASSQRQGRGNEQFF. DNA of the CDR3: TGTGCCAGCAGCCAACGACAGGGACGGGGCAATGAGCAGTTCTTC.

This chain joins TRBV2 and TRBJ1-1; 11 nucleotides line up with TRBD1. The CDR3 runs 14 residues. V lost 7 bases, J lost 5 bases, and 6 bases stayed unmatched. CDR1 SNHLY and CDR2 FYNNEI come from the germline V gene. The CDR3 DNA follows: TGTGCCAGCACCCGGGGGACAGGGGGGACTGAAGCTTTCTTT. Protein: CASTRGTGGTEAFF. Together with reference TRBV2 and TRBJ1-1, the CDR3 gives the full variable domain: EPEVTQTPSHQVTQMGQEVILRCVPISNHLYFYWYRQILGQKVEFLVSFYNNEISEKSEIFDDQFSVERPDGSNFTLKIRSTKLEDSAMYFCASTRGTGGTEAFFGQGTRLTVV.

This clone has just one count. This chain uses TRBV6-5 with TRBJ2-7, with TRBD1 identical over 12 bases. Germline-derived CDR1 and CDR2 are MNHEY and SVGAGI. This CDR3 spans 16 amino acids. J lost 5 bases, V lost 0 bases, and 5 bases had no gene match. The CDR3 nucleotides read TGTGCCAGCAGTTACTCGGGACAGGGGGCGAAGGACGAGCAGTACTTC. Translating it yields CASSYSGQGAKDEQYF.

This chain links TRBV9 with TRBJ1-2; 8 bases line up with TRBD1. The CDR3 is 16 residues long. Looked up from germline, CDR1 is SGDLS and CDR2 is YYNGEE. The J segment lost 4 bases and the V segment lost 0 bases, leaving 8 bases of the junction unmatched. The CDR3 DNA sequence: TGTGCCAGCAGCGTAGATGACAGGGGTGGGGGCTATGGCTACACCTTC. This sequence encodes CASSVDDRGGGYGYTF.

The chain carries TRBV4-1 and TRBJ2-7; 13 positions match TRBD2. The V gene's germline CDR1 is MGHRA and CDR2 YSYEKL. V shed 1 base, J shed 0 bases, and the junction held 6 bases outside the gene matches. The CDR3 spans 18 residues. DNA of the CDR3: TGCGCCAGCAGCCAAGTCCCGGGACTAGCGGGGACCTCCTACGAGCAGTACTTC. Translating gives CASSQVPGLAGTSYEQYF.

This chain connects TRBV7-3 to TRBJ2-1, with TRBD1 matching over 10 bases. V shed 5 bases, J shed 8 bases, and the junction held 9 bases outside the gene matches. The CDR3 runs to 15 residues. Germline V gene data show CDR1 as SGHTA and CDR2 as FQGTGA. The CDR3 reads CASSRTGTGEDEQFF. The DNA of the CDR3 is TGTGCCAGCAGCCGTACCGGGACAGGGGAGGATGAGCAGTTCTTC.

This chain links TRBV21-1 with TRBJ1-2; the tabulated D call, TRBD1, remains unverified against the DNA. TRBV21-1 is given as a pseudogene. This CDR3 is 14 amino acids long. The CDR3 loop is CASRGDRAFYGYTF. The CDR3 bases are TGTGCCAGCAGAGGGGACAGGGCGTTCTATGGCTACACCTTC.

This sequence joins TRBV9 and TRBJ2-5; tentatively, D is TRBD2 (7 bases). V was clipped by 3 bases and J by 1 base, with 19 bases between them. The CDR3 has 17 amino acids. Looked up from germline, CDR1 is SGDLS and CDR2 is YYNGEE. The CDR3 spells CASSEGESGALQETQYF. The CDR3 bases are TGTGCCAGCAGCGAGGGGGAGAGCGGGGCTCTCCAAGAGACCCAGTACTTC. Variable domain in full (rest from reference TRBV9 and TRBJ2-5): DSGVTQTPKHLITATGQRVTLRCSPRSGDLSVYWYQQSLDQGLQFLIQYYNGEERAKGNILERFSAQQFPDLHSELNLSSLELGDSALYFCASSEGESGALQETQYFGPGTRLLVL.

This chain links TRBV30 with TRBJ1-5, with 7 bases aligning to TRBD1. Germline lookup yields CDR1 GTSNPN and CDR2 SVGIG (reference sequence). This CDR3 has 14 residues. After removal of 4 bases from V and 4 bases from J, the junction contained 7 bases not matched to a gene. The DNA of the CDR3 is TGTGCCTGGACTAGGACAGGAGATAATCAGCCCCAGCATTTT. Protein sequence: CAWTRTGDNQPQHF.

The chain is built from TRBV19 and TRBJ2-2; tentative D call: TRBD2 (7 bases). This CDR3 has 14 residues. V lost 7 bases and J 7 bases, leaving 16 bases between the germline ends. The V gene's germline CDR1 is LNHDA and CDR2 SQIVND (reference sequence). CDR3 nucleotides: TGTGCCAGTAAGGGAGGGGGGCAAGGCGGGGAGCTGTTTTTT. This codes for CASKGGGQGGELFF.

This clone was found a few times. V is TRBV27 and J is TRBJ1-1, with 12 bases lining up with TRBD1. The junction had 4 bases not matched to a gene; V was cut back by 1 base and J by 10 bases. Germline V lookup: CDR1 MNHEY, CDR2 SMNVEV (reference sequence). There are 14 residues in the CDR3. In nucleotides, the CDR3 is TGTGCCAGCAGTTTATGGGACAGGGGGCCTGTAGCTTTCTTT. This sequence encodes CASSLWDRGPVAFF.

The rearrangement links TRBV19 to TRBJ2-7; 8 bases align to TRBD2. From germline, CDR1 is LNHDA and CDR2 SQIVND (reference sequence). The CDR3 has 14 amino acids. Trimming cost V 7 bases and J 4 bases; bases outside gene matches: 9. CDR3 sequence (DNA): TGTGCCAGTACCACGAGCGGGAGCTATTACGAGCAGTACTTC. This translates into CASTTSGSYYEQYF.

This sequence joins TRBV5-1 and TRBJ2-3; 8 nucleotides agree with TRBD2. The CDR3 totals 16 residues. V trimming: 4 bases; J trimming: 7 bases; junction bases outside the gene matches: 14. Per the germline V gene, CDR1 is SGHRS and CDR2 is YFSETQ. CDR3 DNA: TGCGCCAGCAGCCCGGGAGATCCAGCGGGGGAGAATACGCAGTATTTT. Its protein is CASSPGDPAGENTQYF.

This clone was recorded a few times. The rearrangement joins TRBV5-8 to TRBJ1-2; D might be TRBD1 (5 bases). This CDR3 region has 15 residues. V was pared by 3 bases and J by 4 bases, with 16 bases between. The germline CDR1 and CDR2 sequences are SGHTS and YDEGEE. The CDR3 nucleotides are TGTGCCAGCAGCTGGGGGGTAGGAAAATCCTATGGCTACACCTTC. Amino acid sequence: CASSWGVGKSYGYTF.

The V gene is TRBV6-5, the J gene TRBJ1-4; D perhaps matches TRBD1 (6 bases). This CDR3 region has 14 residues. The germline V and J ends were trimmed by 8 bases and 2 bases, with 12 bases remaining between them. Germline V gene lookup returns CDR1 MNHEY and CDR2 SVGAGI. CDR3 in amino acids: CASLQGSTNEKLFF. The CDR3, as DNA: TGTGCCAGCCTCCAGGGGAGCACTAATGAAAAACTGTTTTTT.

This clone was counted between two and nine times. The V and J genes are TRBV3-1 (or the pseudogene TRBV3-2) and TRBJ1-5; D ambiguous. Germline values: CDR1 LGHDT, CDR2 YNNKEL (reference sequence). V dropped 1 base and J dropped 6 bases, with 13 bases sitting between them. The CDR3 totals 15 residues. The CDR3 sequence is CASSQGTSNSQPQHF. The CDR3 bases are TGTGCCAGCAGCCAAGGAACTTCAAACAGTCAGCCCCAGCATTTT.

The CDR3 here is CASSLGPSGEVGYTF. DNA for the CDR3: TGTGCCAGCAGCTTGGGCCCGAGCGGGGAAGTTGGCTACACCTTC. This sequence joins TRBV5-8 and TRBJ1-2, with no clear D. V was shortened by 0 bases and J by 7 bases, with 16 bases between the two germline ends. The CDR3 length is 15 residues. Germline CDR1 and CDR2: SGHTS and YDEGEE.

This clone was observed a handful of times. The chain uses TRBV7-8 and TRBJ1-2, with TRBD1 matching over 7 bases. The germline CDR1 and CDR2 sequences are SGHVS and FQNEAQ. The CDR3 length is 13 residues. V was clipped by 5 bases and J by 6 bases; unmatched bases: 6. The CDR3 region is CASSPDRNDGYTF. CDR3 DNA: TGTGCCAGCAGCCCGGACAGGAATGATGGCTACACCTTC.

The chain uses TRBV28 and TRBJ1-5, with TRBD1 matching over 8 bases. Germline V lookup: CDR1 MDHEN, CDR2 SYDVKM. The trim removed 5 bases at V and 4 bases at J, leaving 13 bases unmatched. This CDR3 has 17 amino acids. The CDR3 coding sequence is TGTGCCAGCAGTACACCTTCTCAGGGGGCTTGGAATCAGCCCCAGCATTTT. Its protein is CASSTPSQGAWNQPQHF.

The V gene is TRBV30, the J gene TRBJ1-5; D gene ambiguous. Per germline, CDR1 GTSNPN and CDR2 SVGIG (reference sequence). The CDR3 length is 13 residues. Trimming removed 1 base from V and 6 bases from J, with 10 bases in between. The CDR3 reads CAWSGLGGQPQHF. In nucleotides, the CDR3 is TGTGCCTGGAGTGGACTCGGAGGTCAGCCCCAGCATTTT.

The chain has TRBV5-6 and TRBJ1-1; TRBD1 is a possible D gene (6 bases). This CDR3 is built from 19 residues. Germline-derived CDR1 and CDR2 are SGHDT and YYEEEE. V lost 2 bases to trimming and J lost 3 bases, with 26 bases between them. CDR3 DNA sequence: TGTGCCAGCAGCTTTTCCCCGGCACGACTACAGGGTTTGGACACTGAAGCTTTCTTT. Translated, it gives CASSFSPARLQGLDTEAFF.

The chain employs TRBV7-3 and TRBJ2-1; D is unresolved. Deletions cut 2 bases from V and 4 bases from J, with 6 bases between. Germline lookup yields CDR1 SGHTA and CDR2 FQGTGA. The CDR3 totals 13 residues. The CDR3 coding sequence is TGTGCCAGCAGCTTAGACTGGTACAATGAGCAGTTCTTC. Encoded protein: CASSLDWYNEQFF.